This TCR beta chain derives from a study of OX40 agonist ivuxolimab in advanced cancers. The assay was immunoSEQ multiplex PCR, and TCRdb's table has in-frame clones only and misses some. The sample contains about 70,000 clones, approximately 89% of which appear only once. The clonotype originates from an adult with an advanced solid tumor such as melanoma, head and neck, liver or kidney cancer. Sequenced here: CD4+ or CD8+ T cells sorted from blood, sampled in a trial of the OX40 agonist ivuxolimab.

CDR3 in DNA: TGTGCCAGCTCACCGGCCAGGGGTTCCCACGAGCAGTACTTC. Amino acid sequence: CASSPARGSHEQYF. The chain links TRBV18 to TRBJ2-7, with D possibly being TRBD1 (6 bases). The CDR3 is 14 residues long. V lost 3 bases and J 5 bases, leaving 14 bases between the germline ends. Per the germline V gene, CDR1 is KGHSH and CDR2 is LQKENI.